Listed below are T cell receptor beta chains from one sample, sequenced in a study of blood T cell repertoires in COVID-19. The data were produced by immunoSEQ multiplex PCR, yet TCRdb's version contains in-frame clones alone and is incomplete. The data show 250,000 or so clones, about nine tenths seen once. Sequencing input: PBMCs or T cells enriched from blood (not recorded which). The receptors here all came from a woman between 18 and 30 years old who had recovered from COVID-19. The CDR3 runs from the conserved cysteine through the conserved F or W. Each record gives: J gene, V gene, clone size, D gene, CDR3 DNA, CDR3 protein. A D gene is named only where the DNA matches it firmly. Expanded clones are given a class, and other clones once, few, many or no size at all.

>TRBJ1-1|TRBV29-1|once|.
TGCAGCGTTGAAGAAGCTCCCGGGTACACTGAAGCTTTCTTT
CSVEEAPGYTEAFF
>TRBJ1-5|TRBV19|.|TRBD1
TGTGCCAGTACTGGGACAGGGGGGAGCAATCAGCCCCAGCATTTT
CASTGTGGSNQPQHF
>TRBJ2-2|TRBV27|.|.
TGTGCCAGCAGTAATCTACAGGACAAAGGAACCTATGGGGAGCTGTTTTTT
CASSNLQDKGTYGELFF
>TRBJ2-7|TRBV4-3|once|.
TGCGCCAGCAGCCAAGATCGAGTCAGGGAAAGGGAGCAGTACTTC
CASSQDRVREREQYF
>TRBJ2-2|TRBV27|.|TRBD1
TGTGCCAGCAGTTGGACAGGGACGAACACCGGGGAGCTGTTTTTT
CASSWTGTNTGELFF
>TRBJ2-3|TRBV7-8|.|.
TGTGCCAGCAGCTTAGATTCGGGTCGGAATACGCAGTATTTT
CASSLDSGRNTQYF
>TRBJ1-1|TRBV7-2|.|TRBD1
TGTGCCAGCACCCCCGGGACAGGGTTAGGAGCTTTCTTT
CASTPGTGLGAFF
>TRBJ1-3|TRBV9|.|.
TGTGCCAGCAGCCGGGTCGGACAGTCCCGCTCTGGAAACACCATATATTTT
CASSRVGQSRSGNTIYF
>TRBJ1-4|TRBV11-2|.|TRBD1
TGTGCCAGCAGCTCCTACCGGGACAGGCCTCTACGGGAAAAACTGTTTTTT
CASSSYRDRPLREKLFF
>TRBJ2-2|TRBV28|.|TRBD2
TGTGCCAGCAGTTTATCCGGGAGGGTCACCGGGGAGCTGTTTTTT
CASSLSGRVTGELFF
>TRBJ1-6|TRBV5-4|.|.
TGTGCCAGCAGCTTGGGTCCGGGGGCGGGGGGTATGGTGGATTCACCCCTCCACTTT
CASSLGPGAGGMVDSPLHF
>TRBJ2-4|TRBV5-1|.|TRBD1
TGCGCCAGCATGGAAAGACAGGGGGCCAAAAACATTCAGTACTTC
CASMERQGAKNIQYF
>TRBJ2-5|TRBV6-5|once|.
TGTGCCAGCAGTTATAATAACGCGCAAGAGACCCAGTACTTC
CASSYNNAQETQYF
>TRBJ1-3|TRBV5-6|.|TRBD1
TGTGCCAGCAGCTTAAGACAGGGAGGAAACACCATATATTTT
CASSLRQGGNTIYF
>TRBJ1-4|TRBV3-1/TRBV3-2|few|.
TGTGCCAGCAGCCAAGTCGCCGGGGTGAGAGAAAAACTGTTTTTT
CASSQVAGVREKLFF
>TRBJ1-2|TRBV29-1|.|TRBD1
TGCAGCGTTCCAAGGACACCCGGACAGGGGGATGGCTATGGCTACACCTTC
CSVPRTPGQGDGYGYTF
>TRBJ2-7|TRBV6-2/TRBV6-3|.|TRBD1
TGTGCCAGCAGTCCCGGGACAGGGATCGGGGAGCAGTACTTC
CASSPGTGIGEQYF
>TRBJ2-3|TRBV5-4|.|.
TGTGCCAGCGGTTTAATGAGGGTCAAGCTTCCAGATACGCAGTATTTT
CASGLMRVKLPDTQYF
>TRBJ1-2|TRBV7-8|.|TRBD1
TGTGCCAGCAGCCGGGACAGGGGGATTCTAAGCTACACCTTC
CASSRDRGILSYTF
>TRBJ2-7|TRBV6-5|.|TRBD2
TGTGCCAGCAGTTCACGGGGGGTCCCCTACGAGCAGTACTTC
CASSSRGVPYEQYF
>TRBJ2-7|TRBV7-2|.|TRBD2
TGTGCCAGCAGCTACGACGCGGGGGGGACTTACGAGCAGTACTTC
CASSYDAGGTYEQYF
>TRBJ1-2|TRBV19|.|TRBD1
TGTGCCAGTAGCACTTACAGGGGCCGGGGTGAGAATGGCTACACCTTC
CASSTYRGRGENGYTF
>TRBJ1-2|TRBV3-1/TRBV3-2|.|.
TGTGCCAGCAGCCACGGGGATAGGGCTAGCTACACCTTC
CASSHGDRASYTF
>TRBJ2-3|TRBV4-1|.|TRBD2
TGCGCCAGCAGCCAAGATGGGGGACTAGCGGGAATTAACACAGATACGCAGTATTTT
CASSQDGGLAGINTDTQYF
>TRBJ2-1|TRBV2|.|TRBD2
TGTGCCAGCCCCCCTAGCGGGGGGCCCTCCTACAATGAGCAGTTCTTC
CASPPSGGPSYNEQFF
>TRBJ1-4|TRBV6-1|.|TRBD1
TGTGCCAGCAGTGAACCCCAGGGGGCAGTGGATGAAAAACTGTTTTTT
CASSEPQGAVDEKLFF
>TRBJ2-3|TRBV4-1|.|TRBD2
TGCGCCAGCGGACTAGCGGGGGGCACAGATACGCAGTATTTT
CASGLAGGTDTQYF
>TRBJ2-1|TRBV3-1/TRBV3-2|.|.
TGTGCCAGCAGCCCTAGAACGGTGACTGAGCAGTTCTTC
CASSPRTVTEQFF
>TRBJ2-1|TRBV15|.|.
TGTGCCACCAGTGAGGTTGACCCCAATGAGCAGTTCTTC
CATSEVDPNEQFF
>TRBJ1-1|TRBV6-5|.|.
TGTGCCAGCAGTTACCAAGGACAGTTGAACACTGAAGCTTTCTTT
CASSYQGQLNTEAFF
>TRBJ1-5|TRBV11-2|.|.
TGTGCCAGCAGCGCCGACCTTGGGCGGGATCAGCCCCAGCATTTT
CASSADLGRDQPQHF
>TRBJ2-1|TRBV5-1|.|.
TGCGCCAGCAGCTTATGGGCCGATGGGAGCAATGAGCAGTTCTTC
CASSLWADGSNEQFF
>TRBJ2-1|TRBV13|few|TRBD1
TGTGCCAGCAGCCGGGACAGGGACAATGAGCAGTTCTTC
CASSRDRDNEQFF
>TRBJ2-7|TRBV6-6|.|TRBD1
TGTGCCAGCAGTGGCTGGACAGGGCGCGAGCAGTACTTC
CASSGWTGREQYF
>TRBJ2-7|TRBV6-5|.|TRBD1
TGTGCCAGCAGGGCCAGGACAGGGGCCTACGAGCAGTACTTC
CASRARTGAYEQYF
>TRBJ1-1|TRBV19|.|.
TGTGCCAGTAGTATGCGGGAACAGAACACTGAAGCTTTCTTT
CASSMREQNTEAFF
>TRBJ1-6|TRBV5-1|.|TRBD1
TGCGCCAGCAGCATCTCCGGGGACAGGGTTAATTCACCCCTCCACTTT
CASSISGDRVNSPLHF
>TRBJ1-3|TRBV19|.|.
TGTGCCAGTAGTATCCGACAGTACTCTGGAAACACCATATATTTT
CASSIRQYSGNTIYF
>TRBJ2-2|TRBV4-3|once|.
TGCGCCAGCAGCCAGGACAGAAACACCGGGGAGCTGTTTTTT
CASSQDRNTGELFF
>TRBJ1-6|TRBV3-1/TRBV3-2|.|.
TGTGCCAGCAGCCAACGGACCGGAGGAATTTCACCCCTCCACTTT
CASSQRTGGISPLHF
>TRBJ2-1|TRBV6-5|.|TRBD2
TGTGCCAGCAGTTACTCTCTAGCGGACTACAATGAGCAGTTCTTC
CASSYSLADYNEQFF
>TRBJ1-1|TRBV30|.|.
TGTGCCTGGAGTGTACTCGAGGGGACTACTGAAGCTTTCTTT
CAWSVLEGTTEAFF
>TRBJ2-7|TRBV19|.|TRBD2
TGTGCCAGTAGTCTCGTAGCGGGCCGCTCCTACGAGCAGTACTTC
CASSLVAGRSYEQYF
>TRBJ1-6|TRBV16|.|.
TGTGCCAGCAGCCAACCCTGGAGGATTAATTCACCCCTCCACTTT
CASSQPWRINSPLHF
>TRBJ2-7|TRBV19|.|TRBD1
TGTGCCAGTAGTATCTGGCAGGGGGCCCACGAGCAGTACTTC
CASSIWQGAHEQYF
>TRBJ2-6|TRBV7-9|.|.
TGTGCCAGCAGCTTAGATTACGGACAAGACTCTGGGGCCAACGTCCTGACTTTC
CASSLDYGQDSGANVLTF
>TRBJ1-5|TRBV28|.|.
TGTGCCAGCTACGTACGGATCCCGGACAATACTAATCAGCCCCAGCATTTT
CASYVRIPDNTNQPQHF
>TRBJ2-7|TRBV3-1/TRBV3-2|.|.
TGTGCCAGCAGCCAAGAATTACGGGGATACGAGCAGTACTTC
CASSQELRGYEQYF
>TRBJ2-7|TRBV29-1|.|TRBD2
TGCAGCGTTGGGGAGGGTTCCTACGAGCAGTACTTC
CSVGEGSYEQYF